These 30 T cell receptor beta chains were all obtained from the same sample, sequenced in a study of radiotherapy plus CTLA-4 blockade in lung cancer. Sequencing was performed with immunoSEQ multiplex PCR; in TCRdb, only in-frame clones are kept and a portion is missing. The sample lists over 100,000 clones; around 90% were seen once. The material was peripheral blood, obtained from a patient treated with radiotherapy plus ipilimumab. All receptors derive from a human donor with non-small cell lung cancer that progressed on radiotherapy plus ipilimumab.

The gene calls are TRBV2 and TRBJ2-7; D is ambiguous. The CDR3 contains 15 residues. V lost 6 bases and J 3 bases, leaving 18 bases between the germline ends. Germline CDR1 SNHLY, CDR2 FYNNEI. This CDR3 is CASRVYSWPDYEQYF. CDR3 nucleotide sequence: TGTGCCAGCAGGGTCTATAGTTGGCCTGACTACGAGCAGTACTTC.

The chain has TRBV5-1 and TRBJ2-1; perhaps TRBD1 as D (6 bases). The CDR3 runs to 14 residues. The germline CDR1 and CDR2 sequences are SGHRS and YFSETQ. Trimming shortened V by 0 bases and J by 6 bases, and 10 bases separated the two germline ends. The CDR3 region has the DNA TGCGCCAGCAGCTTGGGGACAGTCCTCAATGAGCAGTTCTTC. Protein product: CASSLGTVLNEQFF.

This chain joins TRBV7-9 and TRBJ1-2; 7 bases line up with TRBD1. CDR1 is SEHNR and CDR2 is FQNEAQ in the germline V gene (reference sequence). The CDR3 has 17 residues. V dropped 10 bases and J dropped 4; count of bases not matched to a gene: 21. CDR3 loop: CATEANYRDSTLYGYTF. In DNA, the CDR3 is TGTGCCACCGAAGCTAATTACCGGGACAGTACTCTCTATGGCTACACCTTC.

The chain carries TRBV11-2 and TRBJ2-1, with D perhaps TRBD2 (6 bases). The CDR3 spans 15 residues. Germline loops: CDR1 SGHAT, CDR2 FQNNGV. The germline V and J ends were trimmed by 5 bases and 4 bases, with 15 bases remaining between them. The chain's CDR3 is CASSASGGKYNEQFF. Written as DNA, the CDR3 is TGTGCCAGCAGCGCCTCTGGCGGGAAATACAATGAGCAGTTCTTC.

In this sample, this clone turned up once. The chain has TRBV18 and TRBJ1-5, with 9 bases matching TRBD1. The germline CDR1 and CDR2 sequences are KGHSH and LQKENI. There are 15 residues in the CDR3. With V trimmed by 5 bases and J by 4 bases, 6 bases remained unmatched. The DNA for the CDR3 is TGTGCCAGCTCAGCACAGGGGGCGTTGAATCAGCCCCAGCATTTT. Protein: CASSAQGALNQPQHF.

The chain carries TRBV5-6 and TRBJ2-1, with TRBD2 matching over 9 bases. This CDR3 spans 16 amino acids. V trimming: 4 bases; J trimming: 7 bases; junction bases outside the gene matches: 12. The germline V gene has CDR1 SGHDT and CDR2 YYEEEE. CDR3: CASSPRGSGRWNEQFF. The CDR3 DNA reads as TGTGCCAGCAGCCCCCGGGGTAGCGGGAGATGGAATGAGCAGTTCTTC.

This clone appeared a single time. The V and J genes are TRBV5-1 and TRBJ2-7; 8 bases align to TRBD1. CDR1 and CDR2 (germline): SGHRS, YFSETQ. The V and J ends lost 0 bases and 6 bases, in that order; junction bases with no gene match: 8. The CDR3 runs to 15 residues. The CDR3 coding sequence is TGCGCCAGCAGCTTGGTGGACAGGGACGGGGGCGAGCAGTACTTC. Translation gives CASSLVDRDGGEQYF.

The V call is TRBV4-2, the J call TRBJ2-1, with D perhaps TRBD2 (6 bases). V was shortened by 1 base and J by 1 base, with 11 bases between the two germline ends. In germline, CDR1 is LGHNA, CDR2 YNFKEQ. CDR3 length: 16 amino acids. The CDR3 DNA follows: TGTGCCAGCAGCCAAGTGGGTAGCGGTTCCTACAATGAGCAGTTCTTC. Encoded protein: CASSQVGSGSYNEQFF.

The chain has TRBV14 and TRBJ1-1; the D is unclear. V was cut by 3 bases and J by 7 bases, with 3 bases left in between. The CDR3 consists of 10 residues. CDR1 and CDR2 from the germline V gene are SGHDN and FVKESK. This chain's CDR3 is CASSQIEAFF. CDR3 nucleotide sequence: TGTGCCAGCAGCCAGATTGAAGCTTTCTTT.

A word on this clone: One end of the junction fails to match germline, which may point to a read error. The V call is TRBV18, the J call TRBJ2-3; TRBD2 aligns across 13 bases. The CDR3 loop spans 16 amino acids. Germline V gene data show CDR1 as KGHSH and CDR2 as LQKENI. This CDR3 reads CASSPGLAGATDTQYF. The CDR3 DNA reads as TGTGCTAGCTCACCAGGACTAGCGGGAGCCACAGATACGCAGTATTTT.

The chain has TRBV11-2 and TRBJ2-1, with D tentatively TRBD1 or TRBD2 (5 bases each). The CDR3 length is 15 residues. V was pared by 5 bases and J by 8 bases, with 19 bases between. Germline CDR1 and CDR2: SGHAT and FQNNGV. Written as DNA, the CDR3 is TGTGCCAGCAGCCAAACCCCGGCCGGGACCGATGAGCAGTTCTTC. As protein: CASSQTPAGTDEQFF.

The chain combines TRBV19 with TRBJ2-1; 10 bases align to TRBD1. CDR1 and CDR2 from the germline V gene are LNHDA and SQIVND (reference sequence). After removal of 5 bases from V and 6 bases from J, the junction contained 7 bases not matched to a gene. This CDR3 is 15 amino acids long. CDR3 sequence: CASSEDRGRFNEQFF. CDR3 in DNA: TGTGCCAGTAGTGAAGACAGGGGGCGTTTCAATGAGCAGTTCTTC.

The chain uses TRBV7-9 and TRBJ1-4, with 7 bases fitting TRBD1. The CDR3 length is 17 residues. Per germline, CDR1 SEHNR and CDR2 FQNEAQ (reference sequence). J was trimmed by 0 bases and V by 4 bases; bases with no gene match: 8. As DNA, the CDR3 is TGTGCCAGCAGCTGGGACAGCCACCATGCAACTAATGAAAAACTGTTTTTT. Its translation is CASSWDSHHATNEKLFF.

The chain employs TRBV11-2 and TRBJ1-1, with TRBD1 identical over 7 bases. V lost 8 bases and J lost 5; bases outside the gene matches: 11. CDR1 and CDR2 (germline): SGHAT, FQNNGV. The CDR3 has 14 residues. The CDR3 DNA follows: TGTGCCAGCCGCACCGGGACAGCCAATACTGAAGCTTTCTTT. Protein product: CASRTGTANTEAFF.

The sample holds a few counts of this clone. The J gene is TRBJ2-3, the V gene TRBV2; D is possibly TRBD1 or TRBD2 (5 bases each). Germline V gene sequence: CDR1 SNHLY, CDR2 FYNNEI. V dropped 4 bases and J dropped 4 bases, with 12 bases sitting between them. The CDR3 loop spans 14 amino acids. Written as DNA, the CDR3 is TGTGCCAGCAGTGCCGACCGGGGCCCAGATACGCAGTATTTT. As protein: CASSADRGPDTQYF.

V is TRBV27 and J is TRBJ2-3; no clear D gene. Trimming removed 5 bases at V and 6 bases at J, with 3 bases between. Germline V gene lookup returns CDR1 MNHEY and CDR2 SMNVEV (reference sequence). This CDR3 has 10 residues. This CDR3 reads CASSGDTQYF. DNA for the CDR3: TGTGCCAGCAGTGGTGATACGCAGTATTTT.

This chain connects TRBV11-2 to TRBJ2-7, with TRBD1 matching over 7 bases. CDR1 and CDR2 from the germline V gene are SGHAT and FQNNGV. The CDR3 totals 14 residues. The V gene end was trimmed by 6 bases and the J gene end by 3 bases; junction bases not matched to a gene: 8. The CDR3 nucleotides read TGTGCCAGCAGACCCCCGGGACAGAACTACGAGCAGTACTTC. This sequence encodes CASRPPGQNYEQYF.

This sequence joins TRBV5-4 and TRBJ2-3; D ambiguous. This CDR3 contains 14 residues. With 1 base removed from V and 6 bases from J, the gap between germline ends came to 12 bases. CDR1 is SGHNT, CDR2 YYREEE, per germline (reference sequence). The CDR3 loop is CASSLIGPVDTQYF. DNA of the CDR3: TGTGCCAGCAGCTTGATAGGGCCAGTGGATACGCAGTATTTT.

As DNA, the CDR3 is TGTGCCAGCAGCTTAGTCACAGGGGACCAGCCCCAGCATTTT. Its protein is CASSLVTGDQPQHF. This chain connects TRBV7-6 to TRBJ1-5; the match to TRBD1 covers 7 bases. Per germline, CDR1 SGHVS and CDR2 FNYEAQ. The CDR3 contains 14 residues. V lost 1 base, J lost 7 bases, and 4 bases stayed unmatched.

The chain combines TRBV5-6 with TRBJ2-5; the D gene is possibly TRBD2 (5 bases). Trimming cost V 4 bases and J 7 bases, with 20 bases left between them. The CDR3 spans 15 residues. Per germline, CDR1 SGHDT and CDR2 YYEEEE. Here the CDR3 DNA reads TGTGCCAGCAGCCCCCCGGGGAACCTTGCTGGGACCCAGTACTTC. This sequence encodes CASSPPGNLAGTQYF.

The chain carries TRBV19 and TRBJ2-2; 12 bases are a match to TRBD2. Germline CDR1 and CDR2: LNHDA and SQIVND (reference sequence). V shed 4 bases, J shed 4 bases, and the junction held 16 bases outside the gene matches. This CDR3 has 20 residues. The CDR3 loop reads CASSKGPGLAGPLPTGELFF. The CDR3 nucleotides read TGTGCCAGTAGTAAAGGCCCAGGACTAGCGGGACCTTTACCCACCGGGGAGCTGTTTTTT.

The chain has TRBV5-4 and TRBJ2-1; D is perhaps TRBD1 (5 bases). The V gene lost 4 bases and the J gene lost 9 bases, with 17 bases spanning the gap. The CDR3 covers 14 residues. Looked up from germline, CDR1 is SGHNT and CDR2 is YYREEE (reference sequence). The CDR3 sequence is CASSPAARGSEQFF. CDR3 DNA sequence: TGTGCCAGCAGCCCCGCCGCAAGGGGATCTGAGCAGTTCTTC.

This chain joins TRBV4-1 and TRBJ2-7; a weak D match, TRBD2 (5 bases). V dropped 1 base and J dropped 4 bases, with 14 bases sitting between them. The germline V gene has CDR1 MGHRA and CDR2 YSYEKL. CDR3 length: 15 amino acids. CDR3 DNA sequence: TGCGCCAGCAGCCAAGGGTTGCTGCGGGCTTACGAGCAGTACTTC. Its protein product is CASSQGLLRAYEQYF.

V and J are TRBV4-2 and TRBJ2-2; D is possibly TRBD1 or TRBD2 (7 bases each). This CDR3 is 17 amino acids long. Germline V CDR1 and CDR2: LGHNA, YNFKEQ. The V and J ends lost 1 base and 1 base respectively, with 13 bases between them. This CDR3 reads CASSQGEGTVNTGELFF. CDR3 coding DNA: TGTGCCAGCAGCCAAGGGGAGGGGACAGTGAACACCGGGGAGCTGTTTTTT.

A remark on this clone: Because the CDR3's place on the DNA is in doubt, the DNA is left out and the CDR3 is given as listed by TCRdb. This chain uses TRBV7-9 with TRBJ2-1; TRBD1 was called by the table and not checked on the DNA. Germline CDR1 is SEHNR and CDR2 is FQNEAQ (reference sequence). The length of the CDR3 is 15 amino acids, counting both ends. The CDR3 region is CASSPRTGGVFWQFF.

The chain couples TRBV6-6 to TRBJ2-1; the D is unclear. The V and J ends lost 2 bases and 9 bases respectively, with 8 bases between them. In germline, CDR1 is MNHNY, CDR2 SVGAGI (reference sequence). This CDR3 is 12 amino acids long. The CDR3 DNA sequence: TGTGCCAGCAGTTACGGAGCGCGTGAGCAGTTCTTC. Its translation: CASSYGAREQFF.

The chain combines TRBV10-3 with TRBJ1-5; D unclear. V was cut by 4 bases and J by 3 bases, with 4 bases left in between. The CDR3 is made up of 12 amino acids. CDR1 and CDR2 (germline): ENHRY, SYGVKD. Here the CDR3 DNA reads TGTGCCATCAGTGGGGCCAATCAGCCCCAGCATTTT. Its protein is CAISGANQPQHF.

The chain has TRBV29-1 and TRBJ2-3; 7 bases are shared with TRBD2. Germline assignment: CDR1 SQVTM and CDR2 ANQGSEA. There are 13 residues in the CDR3. With 3 bases clipped from V and 4 bases from J, the junction kept 4 bases outside the gene matches. The CDR3 loop reads CSVDREAPDTQYF. The CDR3 region has the DNA TGCAGCGTTGACCGGGAGGCCCCAGATACGCAGTATTTT.

The CDR3 DNA reads as TGTGCCAGTAGTATTGGAGCGGAGCAGTTCTTC. Its protein is CASSIGAEQFF. V gene TRBV19 combines with J gene TRBJ2-1; D gene ambiguous. V lost 3 bases, J lost 10 bases, and 7 bases lay in between. Germline V gives CDR1 LNHDA, CDR2 SQIVND (reference sequence). The CDR3 totals 11 residues. Together with reference TRBV19 and TRBJ2-1, the CDR3 gives the full variable domain: DGGITQSPKYLFRKEGQNVTLSCEQNLNHDAMYWYRQDPGQGLRLIYYSQIVNDFQKGDIAEGYSVSREKKESFPLTVTSAQKNPTAFYLCASSIGAEQFFGPGTRLTVL.

The V gene is TRBV4-2, the J gene TRBJ1-3; 10 bases match TRBD1. This CDR3 region has 18 residues. The germline V gene has CDR1 LGHNA and CDR2 YNFKEQ. Germline trimming cut 4 bases from V and 3 bases from J; bases unmatched to any gene: 12. The CDR3 bases are TGTGCCAGCAGCCGAGGGTTGGACAGGGGGGCTCTTGGAAACACCATATATTTT. Translating it yields CASSRGLDRGALGNTIYF.